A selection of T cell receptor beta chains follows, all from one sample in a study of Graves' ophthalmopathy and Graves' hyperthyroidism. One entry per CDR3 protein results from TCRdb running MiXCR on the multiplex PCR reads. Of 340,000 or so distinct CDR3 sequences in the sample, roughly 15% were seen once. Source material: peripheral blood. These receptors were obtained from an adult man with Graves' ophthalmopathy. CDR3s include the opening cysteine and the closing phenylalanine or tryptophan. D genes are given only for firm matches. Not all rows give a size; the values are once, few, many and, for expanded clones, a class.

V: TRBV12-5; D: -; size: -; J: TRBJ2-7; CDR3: CASGLAVGNSRQYF; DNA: TGTGCTAGTGGTTTGGCTGTGGGGAACTCAAGGCAGTACTTC
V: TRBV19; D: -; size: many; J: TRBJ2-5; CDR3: CASSLDRRETQYF; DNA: TGTGCCAGTAGTCTAGACAGACGAGAGACCCAGTACTTC
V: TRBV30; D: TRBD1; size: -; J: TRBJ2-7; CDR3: CAWNRGNYEQYF; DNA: TGTGCCTGGAACAGGGGAAACTACGAGCAGTACTTC
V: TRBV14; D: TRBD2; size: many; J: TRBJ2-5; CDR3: CASSRGLAGEETQYF; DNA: TGTGCCAGCAGCCGTGGACTAGCGGGTGAAGAGACCCAGTACTTC
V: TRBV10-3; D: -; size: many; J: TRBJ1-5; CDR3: CAISERGGLGNQPQHF; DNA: TGTGCCATCAGTGAGAGGGGGGGCCTCGGCAATCAGCCCCAGCATTTT
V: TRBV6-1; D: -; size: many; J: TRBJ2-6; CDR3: CASSKPNWAVSGANVLTF; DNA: TGTGCCAGCAGTAAACCCAACTGGGCCGTCTCTGGGGCCAACGTCCTGACTTTC
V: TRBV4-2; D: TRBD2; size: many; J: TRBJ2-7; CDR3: CASSQVAGGIYEQYF; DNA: TGTGCCAGCAGCCAAGTCGCGGGGGGGATCTACGAGCAGTACTTC
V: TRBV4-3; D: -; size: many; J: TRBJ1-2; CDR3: CASSQNGPNSPTRGYTF; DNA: TGCGCCAGCAGCCAAAACGGACCAAATTCTCCGACCCGCGGCTACACCTTC
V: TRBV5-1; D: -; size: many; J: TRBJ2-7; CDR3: CASRTRDTLSYEQYF; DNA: TGCGCCAGCAGGACCCGGGACACATTATCCTACGAGCAGTACTTC
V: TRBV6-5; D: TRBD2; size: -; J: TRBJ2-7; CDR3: CASSLTPGLAISYEQYF; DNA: TGTGCCAGCAGCTTAACCCCGGGACTAGCAATCTCCTACGAGCAGTACTTC
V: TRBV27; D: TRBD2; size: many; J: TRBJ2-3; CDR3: CASSFRGTSGNTDTQYF; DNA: TGTGCCAGCAGTTTCCGGGGGACTAGCGGGAACACAGATACGCAGTATTTT
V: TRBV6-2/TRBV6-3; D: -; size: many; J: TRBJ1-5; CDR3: CASRQPAGAQPQHF; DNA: TGTGCCAGCAGACAACCGGCGGGGGCACAGCCCCAGCATTTT
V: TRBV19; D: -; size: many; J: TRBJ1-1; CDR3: CASTRRRNTEAFF; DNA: TGTGCCAGCACTAGACGGAGGAACACTGAAGCTTTCTTT
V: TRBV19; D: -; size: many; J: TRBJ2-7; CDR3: CASSAVGPHSYEQYF; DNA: TGTGCCAGTTCCGCCGTCGGTCCGCACTCCTACGAGCAGTACTTC
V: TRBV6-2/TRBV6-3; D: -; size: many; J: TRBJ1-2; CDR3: CASRDAARSNYGYTF; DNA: TGTGCCAGCCGGGATGCCGCCCGCTCGAACTATGGCTACACCTTC
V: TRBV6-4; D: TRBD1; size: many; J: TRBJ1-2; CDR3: CASSGWDRGLPSVGYTF; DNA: TGTGCCAGCAGTGGTTGGGACAGGGGGCTTCCGAGCGTTGGCTACACCTTC
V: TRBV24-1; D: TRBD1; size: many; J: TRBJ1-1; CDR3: CATSDPPKDRGAFF; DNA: TGTGCCACCAGTGACCCCCCGAAGGACAGGGGAGCTTTCTTT
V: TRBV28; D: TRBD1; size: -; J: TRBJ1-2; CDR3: CASNPLDRGYYGYTF; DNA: TGTGCCAGTAACCCCCTGGACAGGGGATACTATGGCTACACCTTC
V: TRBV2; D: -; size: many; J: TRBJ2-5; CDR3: CASKEGDQETQYF; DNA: TGTGCCAGCAAAGAGGGGGACCAAGAGACCCAGTACTTC
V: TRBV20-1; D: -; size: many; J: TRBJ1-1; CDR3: CSASFSGGIPPGTEAFF; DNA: TGCAGTGCTAGTTTCTCGGGGGGTATCCCGCCGGGGACTGAAGCTTTCTTT
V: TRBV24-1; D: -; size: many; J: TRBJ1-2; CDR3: CATSGTNYGYTF; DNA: TGTGCCACCAGTGGGACTAACTATGGCTACACCTTC